This T cell receptor (beta chain) was identified during a study of T cell responses to AZD1222 COVID-19 vaccine. Study results and limitations: Females made up more of the donors, who were largely white British, and clonal diversity may have come out too low.

Clones were read by immunoSEQ multiplex PCR, and TCRdb kept only the in-frame ones, dropping some. The table records 120,000 or so clones, around 88% of them present only once. As concerns this clone: Its target is not known.

CDR3 length: 14 amino acids. Per germline, CDR1 MNHNY and CDR2 SVGAGI (reference sequence). Trimming took 0 bases from V and 11 from J, leaving 14 bases between them. The genes are TRBV6-6 and TRBJ2-1, with D maybe TRBD2 (6 bases). The input for sequencing was peripheral blood, taken 28 days after the second AZD1222 dose. The source of this sequence is an adult who received the AZD1222 COVID-19 vaccine. The chain's CDR3 is CASSYSGEDYQQFF. DNA for the CDR3: TGTGCCAGCAGTTACTCAGGAGAGGACTACCAGCAGTTCTTC.